The 9 T cell receptor beta chains below come from one sample, sequenced in a study of blood T cell repertoires in COVID-19. Generated by immunoSEQ multiplex PCR, the TCRdb table keeps only in-frame clones and is missing some. The data show about 160,000 clones, with roughly 89% seen just once and about 9.3% held by the top ten. Material: peripheral blood. These receptors originate from a woman in her 70s with COVID-19, enrolled during active disease.

The sample holds one count of this clone. DNA of the CDR3: TGCGCCAGCAGCTCCCGGGACAGGGGGCGCAATGAGCAGTTCTTC. Translating gives CASSSRDRGRNEQFF. This sequence joins TRBV5-1 and TRBJ2-1; TRBD1 matches at 12 bases. Germline trimming cut 3 bases from V and 6 bases from J; bases unmatched to any gene: 4. Germline V gene data show CDR1 as SGHRS and CDR2 as YFSETQ. The CDR3 is made up of 15 amino acids.

This CDR3 reads CASSLRGRHYGYTF. The CDR3 region has the DNA TGTGCCAGCAGCTTGAGGGGGCGGCACTATGGCTACACCTTC. The chain links TRBV5-6 to TRBJ1-2, with 7 bases fitting TRBD1. The CDR3 spans 14 residues. The trim removed 1 base at V and 3 bases at J, leaving 3 bases unmatched. CDR1 and CDR2 from the germline V gene are SGHDT and YYEEEE.

This chain's CDR3 is CASSFQGAGDEKLFF. The CDR3, as DNA: TGTGCCAGTTCGTTCCAGGGGGCAGGGGATGAAAAACTGTTTTTT. This chain connects TRBV6-5 to TRBJ1-4; TRBD1 matches 8 bases. CDR1 MNHEY and CDR2 SVGAGI come from the germline V gene. The trim removed 9 bases at V and 6 bases at J, leaving 12 bases unmatched. The CDR3 covers 15 residues.

The chain joins TRBV11-2 to TRBJ2-7; 9 bases fit TRBD2. Germline loops: CDR1 SGHAT, CDR2 FQNNGV. The CDR3 sequence is 16 residues long. V shed 5 bases, J shed 2 bases, and the junction held 10 bases outside the gene matches. For the CDR3, the DNA is TGTGCCAGCAGCCCCCCGGGGTTAGCGGGGGCCTACGAGCAGTACTTC. This codes for CASSPPGLAGAYEQYF. The entire variable domain, with the rest obtained from reference TRBV11-2 and TRBJ2-7, is as follows: EAGVAQSPRYKIIEKRQSVAFWCNPISGHATLYWYQQILGQGPKLLIQFQNNGVVDDSQLPKDRFSAERLKGVDSTLKIQPAKLEDSAVYLCASSPPGLAGAYEQYFGPGTRLTVT.

The chain carries TRBV5-4 and TRBJ1-1, with a weak D call TRBD1 (6 bases). The CDR3 is 14 residues long. The V end was cut by 4 bases, the J end by 6 bases, with 16 bases between. The germline gives CDR1 SGHNT, CDR2 YYREEE (reference sequence). The CDR3 DNA follows: TGTGCCAGCAGCCCACCTGACAGGCTGCCTGAAGCTTTCTTT. It encodes CASSPPDRLPEAFF.

The chain recombines TRBV24-1 with TRBJ2-6; 10 bases map to TRBD2. V was clipped by 2 bases and J by 0 bases; unmatched bases: 3. The germline V gene encodes CDR1 KGHDR and CDR2 SFDVKD. CDR3 length: 18 residues. CDR3 nucleotides: TGTGCCACCAGTGATTCTAGCGGGGGAAGCTCTGGGGCCAACGTCCTGACTTTC. It is translated as CATSDSSGGSSGANVLTF.

The V gene is TRBV28, the J gene TRBJ2-7, with 7 bases matching TRBD2. Germline V gene sequence: CDR1 MDHEN, CDR2 SYDVKM. The V gene end was trimmed by 4 bases and the J gene end by 3 bases; junction bases not matched to a gene: 3. The CDR3 runs 13 residues. CDR3 sequence reads: CASSYRTSYEQYF. DNA for the CDR3: TGTGCCAGCAGTTACCGGACTAGCTACGAGCAGTACTTC. Drawing the rest from reference TRBV28 and TRBJ2-7, the complete variable domain is DVKVTQSSRYLVKRTGEKVFLECVQDMDHENMFWYRQDPGLGLRLIYFSYDVKMKEKGDIPEGYSVSREKKERFSLILESASTNQTSMYLCASSYRTSYEQYFGPGTRLTVT.

The V gene is TRBV5-4, the J gene TRBJ2-2; D may be TRBD2 (6 bases). The CDR3 totals 14 residues. Trimming pared 3 bases from V and 0 bases from J, leaving 6 bases between. Looked up from germline, CDR1 is SGHNT and CDR2 is YYREEE (reference sequence). This CDR3 reads CASSWDSNTGELFF. The CDR3 DNA reads TGTGCCAGCAGCTGGGACTCGAACACCGGGGAGCTGTTTTTT.

CDR3 nucleotides: TGCGCCAGCAGCTTCTCGGGACTCTCCTACGAGCAGTACTTC. Translating it yields CASSFSGLSYEQYF. The chain is built from TRBV5-1 and TRBJ2-7, with a tentative D call TRBD2 (6 bases). The germline CDR1 and CDR2 sequences are SGHRS and YFSETQ. V shed 2 bases and J shed 0 bases, with 9 bases lying between them. This CDR3 has 14 amino acids.